This entry features one TCR beta chain sequence. Its antigen is unidentified. Time point given: after dendritic cell vaccination, including at tumor progression/relapse. PBMC were collected before vaccination, two weeks after the third vaccination, and at progression. The CDR3 is 15 amino acids. Trimming shortened V by 2 bases and J by 6 bases, and 11 bases separated the two germline ends. Germline-derived CDR1 and CDR2 are SGHTA and FQGTGA. TCRdb's table, derived via immunoSEQ multiplex PCR, lists solely in-frame clones and lacks some. Among about 110,000 clones listed, 90% were seen once. This record belongs to a study of glioma-infiltrating T cells after dendritic cell vaccination. Study-wide context: Patients received autologous tumor lysate-pulsed dendritic cell vaccination between about 2002 and 2013. Study-level results: TCR clonality showed no direct relationship with survival.

The J gene is TRBJ1-6, the V gene TRBV7-3; D call uncertain. This material consisted of blood, taken after dendritic cell vaccination. This receptor was obtained from a human donor with glioblastoma. CDR3: CASSLSGSGNSPLHF. CDR3 DNA: TGTGCCAGCAGCTTATCGGGAAGCGGTAATTCACCCCTCCACTTT.